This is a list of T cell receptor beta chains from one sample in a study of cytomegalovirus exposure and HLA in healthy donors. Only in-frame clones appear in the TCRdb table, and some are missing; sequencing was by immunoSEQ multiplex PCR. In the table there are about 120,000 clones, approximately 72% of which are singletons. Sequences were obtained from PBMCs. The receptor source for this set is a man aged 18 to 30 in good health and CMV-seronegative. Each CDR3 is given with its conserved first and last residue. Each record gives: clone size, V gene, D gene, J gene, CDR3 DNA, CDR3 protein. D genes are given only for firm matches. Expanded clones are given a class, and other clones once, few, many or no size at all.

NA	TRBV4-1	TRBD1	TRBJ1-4	TGCGCCAGCAGCCAAGAACGGGACAGGGGGTTTGAAAAACTGTTTTTT	CASSQERDRGFEKLFF
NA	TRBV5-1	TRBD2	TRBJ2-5	TGCGCCAGCAGCTTACGGCGGGACTATCAAGAGACCCAGTACTTC	CASSLRRDYQETQYF
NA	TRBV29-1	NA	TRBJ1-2	TGCAGCGTTGTCGGTGAGGGCTACACCTTC	CSVVGEGYTF
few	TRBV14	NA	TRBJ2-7	TGTGCCAGCAGCCGCAGAGGAACAGGAACTCTCTACGAGCAGTACTTC	CASSRRGTGTLYEQYF
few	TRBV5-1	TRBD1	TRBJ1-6	TGCGCCAGCAGCCCGGACAGGGGTAATTCACCCCTCCACTTT	CASSPDRGNSPLHF
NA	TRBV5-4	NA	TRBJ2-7	TGTGCCAGCAGCTTAGGGGGGGTCCCCTACGAGCAGTACTTC	CASSLGGVPYEQYF
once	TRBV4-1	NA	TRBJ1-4	TGCGCCAGCAGCGCACAGGACGGATATAATGAAAAACTGTTTTTT	CASSAQDGYNEKLFF
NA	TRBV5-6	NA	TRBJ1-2	TGTGCCAGCAGCTACACCGGGACAACTAACTATGGCTACACCTTC	CASSYTGTTNYGYTF
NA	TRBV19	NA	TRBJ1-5	TGTGCCAGTAGTATCGGGGGAGTAGGGCAGCCCCAGCATTTT	CASSIGGVGQPQHF
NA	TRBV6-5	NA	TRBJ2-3	TGTGCCAGCATTGAACAGGGTCGAGGAGATACGCAGTATTTT	CASIEQGRGDTQYF
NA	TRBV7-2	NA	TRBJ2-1	TGTGCCAGCAGCTTAACTGCGGGCGCTGAGCAGTTCTTC	CASSLTAGAEQFF
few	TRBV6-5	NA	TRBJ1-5	TGTGCCAGCAGTAGGGGCCGGTCCGGCAATCAGCCCCAGCATTTT	CASSRGRSGNQPQHF
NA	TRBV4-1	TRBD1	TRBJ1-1	TGCGCCAGCAGCCAAGGAGGGGGGACAGTAAAAGAAGCTTTCTTT	CASSQGGGTVKEAFF
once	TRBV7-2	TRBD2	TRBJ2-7	TGTGCCAGCAGCTTAACCATAGCGGGAGGGCCTCGATCCTACGAGCAGTACTTC	CASSLTIAGGPRSYEQYF
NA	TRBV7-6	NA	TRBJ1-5	TGTGCCAGCAGCTTATCGGGTTTACCCCAGCATTTT	CASSLSGLPQHF
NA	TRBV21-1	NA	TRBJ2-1	TGTGCCAGCAGCAAAGCGCGTCTAGCGGACTATAATGAGCAGTTCTTC	CASSKARLADYNEQFF
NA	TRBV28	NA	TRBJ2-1	TGTGCCAGCAGTCGGCTAGCTGTCTCCTACAATGAGCAGTTCTTC	CASSRLAVSYNEQFF
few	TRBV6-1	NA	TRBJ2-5	TGTGCCAGCAGTGATCGTTGGGGGCTAGCGGCCCAGTACTTC	CASSDRWGLAAQYF
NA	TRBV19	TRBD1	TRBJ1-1	TGTGCCAGTAGTATCCACAGGGGGATCATGAACACTGAAGCTTTCTTT	CASSIHRGIMNTEAFF
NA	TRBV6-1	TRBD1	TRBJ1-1	TGTGCCAGCAGTGCCCGGACAGGGTCGGCCACTGAAGCTTTCTTT	CASSARTGSATEAFF
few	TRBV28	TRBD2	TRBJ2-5	TGTGCCAGCAGTAGTAGCGGGAGGGTCGGGGAGGAGACCCAGTACTTC	CASSSSGRVGEETQYF
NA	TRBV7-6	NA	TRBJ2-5	TGTGCCAGCAGCTTAGTCCTTCGGGGGGAGACCCAGTACTTC	CASSLVLRGETQYF
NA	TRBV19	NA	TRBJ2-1	TGTGCCAGTAGTACCGACACCATCTCCTACAATGAGCAGTTCTTC	CASSTDTISYNEQFF
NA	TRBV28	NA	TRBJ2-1	TGTGCCAGCGGTCAGACGGGATGGGCCTACAATGAGCAGTTCTTC	CASGQTGWAYNEQFF
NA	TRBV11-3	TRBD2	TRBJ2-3	TGTGCCAGCAGCTTCCGAGGGGCGGGAGAGGCAGATACGCAGTATTTT	CASSFRGAGEADTQYF
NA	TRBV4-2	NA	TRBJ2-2	TGTGCCAGCAGCCTCGCATCCACAGGGACCGGGGAGCTGTTTTTT	CASSLASTGTGELFF
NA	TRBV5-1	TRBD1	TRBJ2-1	TGCGCCAGCAGCCCCCGGGACAGGGTCATCAATGAGCAGTTCTTC	CASSPRDRVINEQFF
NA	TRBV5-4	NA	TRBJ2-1	TGTGCCAGCAGCTTGGAACAGTGGTCCTACAATGAGCAGTTCTTC	CASSLEQWSYNEQFF
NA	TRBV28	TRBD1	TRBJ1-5	TGTGCCAGCAAGACAGGGGGCGATCAGCCCCAGCATTTT	CASKTGGDQPQHF
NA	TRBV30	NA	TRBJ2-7	TGTGCCTGGAGTCCCCCCAGGGGGGACGAGCAGTACTTC	CAWSPPRGDEQYF
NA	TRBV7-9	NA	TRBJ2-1	TGTGCCAGCAGCTTGTCGGGGGACAATGAGCAGTTCTTC	CASSLSGDNEQFF
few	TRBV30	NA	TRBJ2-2	TGTGCCTGGAACTTGCAGAACACCGGGGAGCTGTTTTTT	CAWNLQNTGELFF
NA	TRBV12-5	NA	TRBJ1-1	TGTGCTAGTGGTTTGGTCCTCAGGGGAGAGAACACTGAAGCTTTCTTT	CASGLVLRGENTEAFF
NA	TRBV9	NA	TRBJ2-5	TGTGCCAGCAGCCGGGGAGGGGGTCCTGGGGAGACCCAGTACTTC	CASSRGGGPGETQYF
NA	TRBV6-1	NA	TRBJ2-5	TGTGCCAGCAGTGAAGTCGGGGGTCGGGAGACCCAGTACTTC	CASSEVGGRETQYF
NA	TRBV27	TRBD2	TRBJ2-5	TGTGCCAGCAGTTGGAGACTAGCGGGGGGAAGAGAGACCCAGTACTTC	CASSWRLAGGRETQYF
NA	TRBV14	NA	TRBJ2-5	TGTGCCAGCAGCCAAGATTTGGTAGCCCAGTACTTC	CASSQDLVAQYF
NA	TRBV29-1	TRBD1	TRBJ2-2	TGCAGCGTTGATGAAAACAGGGGGACCGGGGAGCTGTTTTTT	CSVDENRGTGELFF
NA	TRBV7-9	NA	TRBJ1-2	TGTGCCAGCAGCGGCACAGGGAACTATGGCTACACCTTC	CASSGTGNYGYTF
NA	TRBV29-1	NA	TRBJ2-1	TGCAGCGTTGACGGCTCCATCCGGGGTGAGCAGTTCTTC	CSVDGSIRGEQFF
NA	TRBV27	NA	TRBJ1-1	TGTGCCAGCAGTTTCTCCGGGGGTAAAAAAGCTTTCTTT	CASSFSGGKKAFF
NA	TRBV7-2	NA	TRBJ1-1	TGTGCCAGCAGCTTAACGATCGGGTGGAACACTGAAGCTTTCTTT	CASSLTIGWNTEAFF
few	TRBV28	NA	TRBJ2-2	TGTGCCAGCAGTGTCGGGACACCGGACACCGGGGAGCTGTTTTTT	CASSVGTPDTGELFF
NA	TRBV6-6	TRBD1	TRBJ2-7	TGTGCCAGCAGTTACTCGCTGGACAGGGGATACGAGCAGTACTTC	CASSYSLDRGYEQYF
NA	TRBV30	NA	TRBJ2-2	TGTGCCTGGAGTGTACTTAGAGTGAACACCGGGGAGCTGTTTTTT	CAWSVLRVNTGELFF
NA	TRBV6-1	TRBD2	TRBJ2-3	TGTGCCAGCAGTTTACGGACTAGCTGGGATACGCAGTATTTT	CASSLRTSWDTQYF
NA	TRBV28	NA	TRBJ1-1	TGTGCCAGCAGAAACCTTAGTAGGGGCCTCAGCGAAGCTTTCTTT	CASRNLSRGLSEAFF
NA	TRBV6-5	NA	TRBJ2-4	TGTTCCAGCAGTTACTCGTGGCAGGGGCAAAACATTCAGTACTTC	CSSSYSWQGQNIQYF
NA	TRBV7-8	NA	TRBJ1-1	TGTGCCAGCACGGGGAGGGGGGACACTGAAGCTTTCTTT	CASTGRGDTEAFF
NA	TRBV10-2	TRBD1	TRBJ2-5	TGCGCCAGCAGAAGTAGACAGGGGGGTTCATTGACCCAGTACTTC	CASRSRQGGSLTQYF
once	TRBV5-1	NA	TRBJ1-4	TGCGCCAGCAGCTTGGGCGGGCAGGAGGGCAAACTGTTTTTT	CASSLGGQEGKLFF
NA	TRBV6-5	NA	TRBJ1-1	TGTGCCAGCAGTTACGGGCAGGGGAAAGCTTTCTTT	CASSYGQGKAFF
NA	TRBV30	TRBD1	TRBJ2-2	TGTGCCTGGAGTAACTACGACAGGGGGCATGCCGGGGAGCTGTTTTTT	CAWSNYDRGHAGELFF
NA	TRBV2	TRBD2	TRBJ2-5	TGTGCCAGCAGTAGTGGGCCCTCGGGACTAGCCGGGGAGACCCAGTACTTC	CASSSGPSGLAGETQYF
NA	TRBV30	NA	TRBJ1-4	TGTGCCTGGAGTGTAACGGGAAGAGGTGAAAAACTGTTTTTT	CAWSVTGRGEKLFF
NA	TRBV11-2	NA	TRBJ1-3	TGTGCCAGCACCATTGGACATTCTGGAAACACCATATATTTT	CASTIGHSGNTIYF
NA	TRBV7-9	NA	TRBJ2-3	TGTGCCAGCAGCCAAGGGGGAAGCACAGATACGCAGTATTTT	CASSQGGSTDTQYF
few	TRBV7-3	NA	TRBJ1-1	TGTGCCAGCAGCTTCGGAGGGGATGGAGCTGAAGCTTTCTTT	CASSFGGDGAEAFF
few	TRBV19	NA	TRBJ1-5	TGTGCCAGTAGTATAGAGGAGGGCCGGAATCAGCCCCAGCATTTT	CASSIEEGRNQPQHF
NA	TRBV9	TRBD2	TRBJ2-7	TGTGCCAGCAGCCCTCCGGGAGGGCCCTCCTACGAGCAGTACTTC	CASSPPGGPSYEQYF